This is a list of T cell receptor beta chains from one sample in a study of shared clonotypes between healthy human individuals. The assay was immunoSEQ multiplex PCR, and TCRdb's table has in-frame clones only and misses some. The table includes hundreds of thousands of clones, 95% to 97% detected once. Specimen: naive CD8+ T cells sorted from blood. These receptors were taken from a woman younger than 45 in good health. Both conserved end residues are part of each CDR3. D genes are given only for firm matches. Some rows mark clone size as missing; the rest say once, few, many or name a class of expanded clone.

d_call,clone_size,j_call,v_call,cdr3_aa,cdr3_nt
TRBD2,.,TRBJ2-7,TRBV27,CASSPRTRLFGEQYF,TGTGCCAGCAGTCCTCGGACTAGACTTTTCGGCGAGCAGTACTTC
.,.,TRBJ2-3,TRBV7-2,CASSFDSEDTQYF,TGTGCCAGCAGCTTCGACTCCGAAGATACGCAGTATTTT
TRBD2,once,TRBJ2-1,TRBV13,CASSLEGSGRALNNEQFF,TGTGCCAGCAGCTTAGAGGGTAGCGGGAGGGCCCTGAACAATGAGCAGTTCTTC
.,.,TRBJ2-1,TRBV19,CASSMDRGAVSGYNEQFF,TGTGCCAGTAGTATGGATCGAGGAGCGGTTAGCGGTTACAATGAGCAGTTCTTC
TRBD1,once,TRBJ1-4,TRBV6-5,CASSYYLTGEDEKLFF,TGTGCCAGCAGTTACTACCTAACAGGGGAAGATGAAAAACTGTTTTTT
.,.,TRBJ1-5,TRBV28,CANAVSGQQPQHF,TGTGCCAACGCCGTTTCGGGGCAGCAGCCCCAGCATTTT
.,.,TRBJ2-3,TRBV19,CASSRGAINTDTQYF,TGTGCCAGTAGCCGTGGGGCAATCAACACAGATACGCAGTATTTT
TRBD1,.,TRBJ2-7,TRBV13,CASSWDRGDEQYF,TGTGCCAGCAGCTGGGACAGGGGGGACGAGCAGTACTTC
.,.,TRBJ2-2,TRBV14,CASSQAYRGELFF,TGTGCCAGCAGCCAAGCCTACCGCGGGGAGCTGTTTTTT
.,.,TRBJ2-7,TRBV28,CASSLDTDSYEQYF,TGTGCCAGCAGTTTAGACACCGACTCCTACGAGCAGTACTTC